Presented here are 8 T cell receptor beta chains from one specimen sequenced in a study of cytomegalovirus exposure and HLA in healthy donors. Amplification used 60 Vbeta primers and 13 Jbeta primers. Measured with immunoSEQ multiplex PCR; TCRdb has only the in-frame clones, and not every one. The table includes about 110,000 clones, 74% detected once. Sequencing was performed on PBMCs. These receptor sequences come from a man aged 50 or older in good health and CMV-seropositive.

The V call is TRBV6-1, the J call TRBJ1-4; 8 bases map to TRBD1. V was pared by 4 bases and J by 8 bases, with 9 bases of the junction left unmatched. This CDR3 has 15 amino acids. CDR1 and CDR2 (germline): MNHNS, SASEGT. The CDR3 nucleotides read TGTGCCAGCAGTGGCTGGACAGGGTCGGGGGAAAAACTGTTTTTT. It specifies CASSGWTGSGEKLFF.

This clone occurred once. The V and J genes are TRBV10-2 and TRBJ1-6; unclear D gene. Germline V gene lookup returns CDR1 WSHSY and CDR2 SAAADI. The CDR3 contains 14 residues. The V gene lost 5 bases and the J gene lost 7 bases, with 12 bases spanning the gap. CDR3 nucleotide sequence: TGCGCCAGCAGTTCAGGCGTGTGGAATTCACCCCTCCACTTT. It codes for CASSSGVWNSPLHF.

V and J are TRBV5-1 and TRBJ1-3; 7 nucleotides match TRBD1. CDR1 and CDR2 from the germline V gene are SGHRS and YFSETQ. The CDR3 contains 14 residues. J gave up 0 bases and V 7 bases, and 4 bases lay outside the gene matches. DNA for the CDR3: TGCGCCAGCGCCTCAGGGGGCTCTGGAAACACCATATATTTT. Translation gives CASASGGSGNTIYF.

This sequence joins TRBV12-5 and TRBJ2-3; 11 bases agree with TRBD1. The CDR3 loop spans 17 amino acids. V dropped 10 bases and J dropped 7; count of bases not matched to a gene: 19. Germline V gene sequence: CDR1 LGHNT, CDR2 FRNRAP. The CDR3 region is CATGIPDRGPSRNTQYF. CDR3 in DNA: TGTGCTACGGGTATCCCGGACAGGGGGCCCAGCCGAAATACGCAGTATTTT.

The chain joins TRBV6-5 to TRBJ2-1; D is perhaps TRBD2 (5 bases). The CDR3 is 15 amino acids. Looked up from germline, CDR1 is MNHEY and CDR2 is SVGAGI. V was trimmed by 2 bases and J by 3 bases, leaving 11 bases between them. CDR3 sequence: CASSYGTGSYNEQFF. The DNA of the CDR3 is TGTGCCAGCAGTTACGGTACGGGGAGCTACAATGAGCAGTTCTTC.

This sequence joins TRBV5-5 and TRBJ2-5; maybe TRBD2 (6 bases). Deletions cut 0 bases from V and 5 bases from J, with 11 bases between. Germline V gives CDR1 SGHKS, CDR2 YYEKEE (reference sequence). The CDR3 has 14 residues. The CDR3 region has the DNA TGTGCCAGCAGCTTGGCAGGGACTGTGGAGACCCAGTACTTC. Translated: CASSLAGTVETQYF.

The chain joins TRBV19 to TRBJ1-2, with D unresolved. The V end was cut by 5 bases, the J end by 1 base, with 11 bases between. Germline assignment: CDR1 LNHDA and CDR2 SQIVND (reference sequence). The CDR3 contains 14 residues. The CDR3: CASSFKEINYGYTF. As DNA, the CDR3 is TGTGCCAGTAGTTTCAAGGAGATTAACTATGGCTACACCTTC. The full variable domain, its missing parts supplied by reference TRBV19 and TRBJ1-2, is DGGITQSPKYLFRKEGQNVTLSCEQNLNHDAMYWYRQDPGQGLRLIYYSQIVNDFQKGDIAEGYSVSREKKESFPLTVTSAQKNPTAFYLCASSFKEINYGYTFGSGTRLTVV.

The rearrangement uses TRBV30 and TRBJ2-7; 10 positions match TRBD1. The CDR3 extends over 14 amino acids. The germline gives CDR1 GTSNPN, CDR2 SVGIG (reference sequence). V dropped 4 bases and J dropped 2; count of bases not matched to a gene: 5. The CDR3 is CAWTSGQGAYEQYF. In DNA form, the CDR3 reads TGTGCCTGGACCTCCGGACAGGGGGCCTACGAGCAGTACTTC. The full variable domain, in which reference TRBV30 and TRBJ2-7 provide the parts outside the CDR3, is SQTIHQWPATLVQPVGSPLSLECTVEGTSNPNLYWYRQAAGRGLQLLFYSVGIGQISSEVPQNLSASRPQDRQFILSSKKLLLSDSGFYLCAWTSGQGAYEQYFGPGTRLTVT.